This T cell receptor beta chain was identified during a study of blood T cell repertoires in COVID-19. From germline, CDR1 is SGDLS and CDR2 YYNGEE. The germline V and J ends were trimmed by 0 bases and 6 bases, with 11 bases remaining between them. The CDR3 covers 14 residues. Method: immunoSEQ multiplex PCR; TCRdb's copy keeps in-frame clones and lacks some. Of fewer than 60,000 clones listed, about 77% are singletons. The sequencing sample was made of peripheral blood. The V call is TRBV9, the J call TRBJ2-3; D is perhaps TRBD2 (6 bases). This receptor was obtained from a human donor in a cohort sampled during active COVID-19. CDR3 sequence: CASSVVGDWDTQYF. In DNA, the CDR3 is TGTGCCAGCAGCGTAGTTGGGGACTGGGATACGCAGTATTTT.